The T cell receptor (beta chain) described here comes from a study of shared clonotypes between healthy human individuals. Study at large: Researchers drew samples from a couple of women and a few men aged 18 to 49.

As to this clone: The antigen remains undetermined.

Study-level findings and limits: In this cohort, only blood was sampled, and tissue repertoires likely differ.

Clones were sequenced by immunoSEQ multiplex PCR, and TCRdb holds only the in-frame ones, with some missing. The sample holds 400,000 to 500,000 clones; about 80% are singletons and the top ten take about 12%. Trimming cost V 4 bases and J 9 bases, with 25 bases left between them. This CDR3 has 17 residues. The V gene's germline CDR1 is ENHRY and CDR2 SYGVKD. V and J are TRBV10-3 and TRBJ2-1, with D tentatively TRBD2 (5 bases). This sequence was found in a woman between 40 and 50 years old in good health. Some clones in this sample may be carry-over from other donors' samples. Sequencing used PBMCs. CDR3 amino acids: CAISGGSVATSIVEQFF. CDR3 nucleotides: TGTGCCATCAGTGGAGGGTCGGTAGCGACCAGCATAGTTGAGCAGTTCTTC.